This passage covers 19 T cell receptor beta chains from one sample sequenced in a study of blood T cell repertoires in COVID-19. Assay: immunoSEQ multiplex PCR; the TCRdb copy retains only in-frame clones and omits some. The data contain approximately 300,000 clones, around 89% of them singletons. Sequenced: peripheral blood. Receptors were obtained from a man aged 25-45 years with acute or convalescent COVID-19.

The chain employs TRBV5-1 and TRBJ1-6, with D unclear. The V end lost 2 bases, the J end lost 0 bases, and 9 bases lay between the germline ends. CDR3 length equals 16 residues. CDR1 SGHRS and CDR2 YFSETQ come from the germline V gene. CDR3 loop: CASSFRGSSYNSPLHF. In nucleotides, the CDR3 is TGCGCCAGCAGCTTCCGAGGGAGCTCCTATAATTCACCCCTCCACTTT. Combining the CDR3 with reference TRBV5-1 and TRBJ1-6 gives the whole variable domain KAGVTQTPRYLIKTRGQQVTLSCSPISGHRSVSWYQQTPGQGLQFLFEYFSETQRNKGNFPGRFSGRQFSNSRSEMNVSTLELGDSALYLCASSFRGSSYNSPLHFGNGTRLTVT.

The chain links TRBV2 to TRBJ1-1; TRBD1 agrees at 7 bases. CDR1 SNHLY and CDR2 FYNNEI come from the germline V gene. The V segment lost 7 bases and the J segment 1 base; nucleotides outside the gene matches: 6. The CDR3 is made up of 14 amino acids. CDR3 nucleotides: TGTGCCAGCATTATCAGACAGGGGAACACTGAAGCTTTCTTT. Amino acids: CASIIRQGNTEAFF.

The V call is TRBV4-1, the J call TRBJ2-1, with 9 bases matching TRBD2. The CDR3 spans 18 residues. V dropped 3 bases and J dropped 4; count of bases not matched to a gene: 13. Looked up from germline, CDR1 is MGHRA and CDR2 is YSYEKL. CDR3 in amino acids: CASSHFLSGTSYYNEQFF. In DNA, the CDR3 is TGCGCCAGCAGCCACTTCCTTTCTGGGACTAGCTATTACAATGAGCAGTTCTTC.

The chain combines TRBV3-1 (or the pseudogene TRBV3-2) with TRBJ2-3, with 8 bases that match TRBD1. With 5 bases clipped from V and 0 bases from J, the junction kept 7 bases outside the gene matches. The CDR3 sequence is 16 residues long. Germline values: CDR1 LGHDT, CDR2 YNNKEL (reference sequence). CDR3 sequence (DNA): TGTGCCAGCAGCTACGGGACAGGACCTAGCACAGATACGCAGTATTTT. Translated, it gives CASSYGTGPSTDTQYF.

The rearrangement joins TRBV6-5 to TRBJ1-1; weak D call: TRBD1 (5 bases). In germline, CDR1 is MNHEY, CDR2 SVGAGI. CDR3 length equals 12 residues. Trimming removed 6 bases from V and 7 bases from J, with 12 bases in between. The CDR3 sequence is CASRQGLGEAFF. The CDR3 bases are TGTGCCAGCAGGCAGGGATTAGGTGAAGCTTTCTTT.

The chain employs TRBV7-9 and TRBJ1-2; no reliable D call. This CDR3 has 15 residues. Trimming took 5 bases from V and 2 from J, leaving 15 bases between them. Germline V gene data show CDR1 as SEHNR and CDR2 as FQNEAQ (reference sequence). The CDR3: CASSPSTRLNYGYTF. DNA for the CDR3: TGTGCCAGCAGCCCAAGCACAAGACTGAACTATGGCTACACCTTC. The full variable domain, its missing parts supplied by reference TRBV7-9 and TRBJ1-2, is DTGVSQNPRHKITKRGQNVTFRCDPISEHNRLYWYRQTLGQGPEFLTYFQNEAQLEKSRLLSDRFSAERPKGSFSTLEIQRTEQGDSAMYLCASSPSTRLNYGYTFGSGTRLTVV.

The chain joins TRBV28 to TRBJ1-5; D may be TRBD1 (6 bases). The V and J ends lost 3 bases and 6 bases respectively, with 12 bases between them. This CDR3 contains 14 residues. Germline CDR1 reads MDHEN; CDR2 reads SYDVKM. In DNA form, the CDR3 reads TGTGCCAGCAGTTTCGGAAGGGGGAGTCAGCCCCAGCATTTT. Protein sequence: CASSFGRGSQPQHF.

The chain couples TRBV7-8 to TRBJ2-5; possible D gene TRBD1, 6 bases. Trimming shortened V by 7 bases and J by 3 bases, and 9 bases separated the two germline ends. Germline-derived CDR1 and CDR2 are SGHVS and FQNEAQ. This CDR3 spans 12 amino acids. CDR3 DNA: TGTGCCAGCATAGGGGGTGAAGAGACCCAGTACTTC. Amino acids: CASIGGEETQYF.

This clone was picked up a small number of times. CDR3 nucleotide sequence: TGTGCCAGCAAGGACAGCAGTGGAAACACCATATATTTT. Amino acid sequence: CASKDSSGNTIYF. V and J are TRBV9 and TRBJ1-3; maybe TRBD1 (6 bases). Trimming left V 6 bases short and J 3 bases short, with 10 bases between. This CDR3 has 13 amino acids. CDR1 is SGDLS, CDR2 YYNGEE, per germline.

This chain uses TRBV5-4 with TRBJ2-1; 11 bases fit TRBD2. CDR1 and CDR2 (germline): SGHNT, YYREEE (reference sequence). The CDR3 is made up of 15 amino acids. Trimming took 4 bases from V and 8 from J; bases not matched to a gene: 8. The CDR3 DNA sequence: TGTGCCAGCAGCACTAGCGGGAGAAGTAGGGATGAGCAGTTCTTC. This gives the protein CASSTSGRSRDEQFF.

The rearrangement links TRBV27 to TRBJ2-1; no definite D call. The CDR3 is made up of 13 amino acids. V lost 5 bases and J lost 2, with 7 bases in between. Per germline, CDR1 MNHEY and CDR2 SMNVEV (reference sequence). The CDR3 sequence: CASSPRPYNEQFF. In nucleotides, the CDR3 is TGTGCCAGCAGTCCGCGCCCCTACAATGAGCAGTTCTTC.

This chain joins TRBV30 and TRBJ1-5, with D possibly TRBD1 on 6 matching bases. The V end was cut by 3 bases, the J end by 4 bases, with 10 bases between. The germline gives CDR1 GTSNPN, CDR2 SVGIG (reference sequence). CDR3 length: 13 residues. In DNA form, the CDR3 reads TGTGCCTGGAGCGGGGGGCCAAATCAGCCCCAGCATTTT. Encoded protein: CAWSGGPNQPQHF.

V usage is TRBV5-1 and J usage is TRBJ2-5; D not resolved. The CDR3 length is 15 residues. Germline values: CDR1 SGHRS, CDR2 YFSETQ. The V and J ends lost 0 bases and 1 base respectively, with 10 bases between them. CDR3 bases: TGCGCCAGCAGCTTGGCACCTGGGCCCCAAGAGACCCAGTACTTC. Translating gives CASSLAPGPQETQYF.

Here the CDR3 reads CASSPPAAASGKGEQFF. As DNA, the CDR3 is TGTGCCAGCAGCCCCCCGGCGGCGGCTAGCGGGAAGGGTGAGCAGTTCTTC. V is TRBV3-1 (or the pseudogene TRBV3-2) and J is TRBJ2-1; 9 bases align to TRBD2. Unmatched junction bases numbered 16, after V lost 4 bases and J lost 9 bases. Germline V CDR1 and CDR2: LGHDT, YNNKEL (reference sequence). The CDR3 has 17 amino acids.

The chain combines TRBV12-5 with TRBJ2-2; D not resolved. Germline V gene lookup returns CDR1 LGHNT and CDR2 FRNRAP. This CDR3 has 14 residues. V gave up 2 bases and J gave up 2 bases, with 6 bases separating them. CDR3 region: CASGLTINTGELFF. For the CDR3, the DNA is TGTGCTAGTGGTTTGACAATTAACACCGGGGAGCTGTTTTTT.

CDR3 in amino acids: CASASGETQYF. CDR3 sequence (DNA): TGTGCCAGCGCATCCGGGGAGACCCAGTACTTC. The V call is TRBV6-5, the J call TRBJ2-5; the D is unclear. This CDR3 spans 11 amino acids. V was pared by 8 bases and J by 5 bases, with 9 bases between. Germline CDR1 and CDR2: MNHEY and SVGAGI.

This sequence joins TRBV5-1 and TRBJ1-5; 8 nucleotides line up with TRBD1. V trimming: 4 bases; J trimming: 4 bases; junction bases outside the gene matches: 7. CDR1 is SGHRS and CDR2 is YFSETQ in the germline V gene. This CDR3 has 15 amino acids. The CDR3 DNA is TGCGCCAGCAGCCACGGGACAGGACAAAATCAGCCCCAGCATTTT. Amino acids: CASSHGTGQNQPQHF.

This clone was picked up one time. This chain links TRBV27 with TRBJ2-5, with 9 bases matching TRBD2. V lost 5 bases to trimming and J lost 12 bases; unmatched junction nucleotides: 7. The CDR3 loop spans 12 amino acids. Per germline, CDR1 MNHEY and CDR2 SMNVEV (reference sequence). CDR3 sequence: CASSPLRGGKYF. CDR3 DNA: TGTGCCAGCAGTCCCTTGCGGGGGGGCAAGTACTTC.

The rearrangement links TRBV11-2 to TRBJ2-5; D ambiguous. Trimming shortened V by 2 bases and J by 4 bases, and 14 bases separated the two germline ends. There are 15 residues in the CDR3. In germline, CDR1 is SGHAT, CDR2 FQNNGV. In DNA form, the CDR3 reads TGTGCCAGCAGCTTACTGGCTGGAGTTGGAGAGACCCAGTACTTC. Protein sequence: CASSLLAGVGETQYF.